The next 15 T cell receptor beta chains were all read from a single sample in a study of T cells in tuberculosis. Libraries were prepared by immunoSEQ multiplex PCR; TCRdb keeps only in-frame clonotypes and omits some of them. The sample lists some 28,000 clones; 90% were seen once. Sequencing was carried out using PBMCs. Receptors originate from a donor aged 10 to 29 with latent tuberculosis or without tuberculosis infection.

The rearrangement uses TRBV2 and TRBJ1-5, with a tentative D call TRBD1 (6 bases). CDR3 length: 13 residues. Germline CDR1 is SNHLY and CDR2 is FYNNEI. V gave up 2 bases and J gave up 11 bases, with 13 bases separating them. The CDR3 reads CASSEQAQGTQHF. The CDR3, as DNA: TGTGCCAGCAGTGAACAGGCGCAGGGGACCCAGCATTTT.

The chain couples TRBV5-3 to TRBJ1-1, with TRBD1 identical over 9 bases. TRBV5-3 counts as an open reading frame of uncertain function. V shed 2 bases and J 1 base; nucleotides not matched to a gene: 9. The CDR3 has 17 amino acids. The CDR3 sequence is CARSFPGQGASNTEAFF. The CDR3, as DNA: TGTGCCAGAAGCTTTCCGGGACAGGGTGCCTCGAACACTGAAGCTTTCTTT.

V is TRBV2 and J is TRBJ2-1, with TRBD2 matching over 7 bases. The length of the CDR3 is 15 residues. Germline V gene lookup returns CDR1 SNHLY and CDR2 FYNNEI. The junction had 8 bases not matched to a gene; V was cut back by 6 bases and J by 3 bases. CDR3 protein: CASSHTSVVYNEQFF. Written as DNA, the CDR3 is TGTGCCAGCAGCCACACTAGCGTCGTCTACAATGAGCAGTTCTTC. Supplemented by reference TRBV2 and TRBJ2-1, the full variable domain reads EPEVTQTPSHQVTQMGQEVILRCVPISNHLYFYWYRQILGQKVEFLVSFYNNEISEKSEIFDDQFSVERPDGSNFTLKIRSTKLEDSAMYFCASSHTSVVYNEQFFGPGTRLTVL.

The rearrangement uses TRBV10-3 and TRBJ2-1; perhaps TRBD2 as D (6 bases). Trimming removed 2 bases from V and 9 bases from J, with 14 bases in between. The CDR3 is 14 residues long. In germline, CDR1 is ENHRY, CDR2 SYGVKD. Here the CDR3 reads CAISEGGVHAEQFF. The CDR3 DNA sequence: TGTGCCATCAGTGAGGGCGGGGTCCACGCTGAGCAGTTCTTC.

The V gene is TRBV18, the J gene TRBJ1-2; 11 bases are a match to TRBD1. V lost 4 bases to trimming and J lost 6 bases; unmatched junction nucleotides: 7. The CDR3 totals 15 residues. Germline CDR1 is KGHSH and CDR2 is LQKENI. CDR3 nucleotide sequence: TGTGCCAGCTCACGCGGACAGGGGGCTGAGAATGGCTACACCTTC. It specifies CASSRGQGAENGYTF.

This chain joins TRBV7-2 and TRBJ1-1; 8 bases are shared with TRBD1. The CDR3 covers 13 residues. The V and J ends lost 5 bases and 5 bases, in that order; junction bases with no gene match: 4. The germline V gene has CDR1 SGHTA and CDR2 FQGNSA. The CDR3, as DNA: TGTGCCAGCAGCACAGGACAGGGTACTGAAGCTTTCTTT. The encoded protein is CASSTGQGTEAFF.

The chain has TRBV9 and TRBJ2-1; TRBD1 matches 11 bases. Germline CDR1 is SGDLS and CDR2 is YYNGEE. V lost 7 bases and J lost 4; bases outside the gene matches: 1. CDR3 length equals 13 residues. In DNA, the CDR3 is TGTGCCAGCGGGACAGGGGGATACAATGAGCAGTTCTTC. Translation: CASGTGGYNEQFF.

CDR3 loop: CASSTDSGGIANTGELFF. The CDR3 DNA is TGCGCCAGCAGCACTGATTCGGGGGGGATCGCGAACACCGGGGAGCTGTTTTTT. The V call is TRBV5-1, the J call TRBJ2-2; TRBD2 matches at 8 bases. There are 18 residues in the CDR3. With V trimmed by 4 bases and J by 0 bases, 11 bases remained unmatched. Germline assignment: CDR1 SGHRS and CDR2 YFSETQ.

This chain connects TRBV7-2 to TRBJ1-4, with 10 bases matching TRBD1. The CDR3 length is 14 residues. CDR1 and CDR2 from the germline V gene are SGHTA and FQGNSA. Unmatched junction bases numbered 4, after V lost 0 bases and J lost 12 bases. The CDR3 is CASSLAGQGLELFF. The CDR3 DNA sequence: TGTGCCAGCAGCTTAGCGGGACAGGGGTTAGAACTGTTTTTT.

This rearrangement joins TRBV27 to TRBJ1-1; 9 bases fit TRBD1. This CDR3 is built from 14 residues. Per germline, CDR1 MNHEY and CDR2 SMNVEV (reference sequence). Trimming at V came to 4 bases and at J to 10 bases, leaving 10 bases not matched to a gene. CDR3 sequence (DNA): TGTGCCAGCAGTTCTCTAGGACAGGGGCATTCAGCTTTCTTT. Translated, it gives CASSSLGQGHSAFF.

The chain combines TRBV5-1 with TRBJ2-7; D is possibly TRBD1 (6 bases). The V gene lost 4 bases and the J gene lost 3 bases, with 14 bases spanning the gap. This CDR3 region has 14 residues. Per germline, CDR1 SGHRS and CDR2 YFSETQ. CDR3 DNA sequence: TGCGCCAGCAGCGAGTCGACAGGCTACTACGAGCAGTACTTC. Residues: CASSESTGYYEQYF. Supplemented by reference TRBV5-1 and TRBJ2-7, the full variable domain reads KAGVTQTPRYLIKTRGQQVTLSCSPISGHRSVSWYQQTPGQGLQFLFEYFSETQRNKGNFPGRFSGRQFSNSRSEMNVSTLELGDSALYLCASSESTGYYEQYFGPGTRLTVT.

The V call is TRBV5-1, the J call TRBJ1-1; 9 bases line up with TRBD1. The J segment lost 5 bases and the V segment lost 5 bases, leaving 7 bases of the junction unmatched. Germline-derived CDR1 and CDR2 are SGHRS and YFSETQ. There are 14 residues in the CDR3. This chain's CDR3 is CASSQMDRGTEAFF. CDR3 nucleotide sequence: TGCGCCAGCAGTCAAATGGACAGGGGTACTGAAGCTTTCTTT. Filled out from reference TRBV5-1 and TRBJ1-1, the complete variable domain reads KAGVTQTPRYLIKTRGQQVTLSCSPISGHRSVSWYQQTPGQGLQFLFEYFSETQRNKGNFPGRFSGRQFSNSRSEMNVSTLELGDSALYLCASSQMDRGTEAFFGQGTRLTVV.

The V call is TRBV5-4, the J call TRBJ1-1; D not certain. Trimming removed 4 bases from V and 1 base from J, with 14 bases in between. CDR3 length: 15 residues. Per the germline V gene, CDR1 is SGHNT and CDR2 is YYREEE (reference sequence). CDR3 in DNA: TGTGCCAGCAGCCCGGCGGGCGGACCGAACACTGAAGCTTTCTTT. Translating it yields CASSPAGGPNTEAFF.

The CDR3 protein is CASSELRSEAFF. The CDR3 region has the DNA TGCGCCAGCAGTGAGTTGAGGAGCGAAGCTTTCTTT. The V call is TRBV10-2, the J call TRBJ1-1; unclear D gene. Trimming took 1 base from V and 8 from J, leaving 8 bases between them. The CDR3 has 12 amino acids. Germline V gene data show CDR1 as WSHSY and CDR2 as SAAADI.

The rearrangement links TRBV7-3 to TRBJ2-5; tentatively, D is TRBD2 (6 bases). The CDR3 is 16 residues long. Germline values: CDR1 SGHTA, CDR2 FQGTGA. Trimming shortened V by 2 bases and J by 2 bases, and 15 bases separated the two germline ends. CDR3 nucleotides: TGTGCCAGCAGCTTATGGGGTAGAGGGACTCAAGAGACCCAGTACTTC. Protein product: CASSLWGRGTQETQYF.